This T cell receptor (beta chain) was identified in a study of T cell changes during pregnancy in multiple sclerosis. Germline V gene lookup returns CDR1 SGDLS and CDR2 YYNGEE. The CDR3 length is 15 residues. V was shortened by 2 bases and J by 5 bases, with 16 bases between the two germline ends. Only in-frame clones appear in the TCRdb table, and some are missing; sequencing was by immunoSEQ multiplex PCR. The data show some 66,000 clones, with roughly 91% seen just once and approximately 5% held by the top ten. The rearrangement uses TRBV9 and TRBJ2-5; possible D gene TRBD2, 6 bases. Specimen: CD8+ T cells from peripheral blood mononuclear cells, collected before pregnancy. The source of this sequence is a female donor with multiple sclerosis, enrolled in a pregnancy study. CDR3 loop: CASSVSKTGGETQYF. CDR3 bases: TGTGCCAGCAGCGTTTCAAAGACTGGAGGGGAGACCCAGTACTTC.